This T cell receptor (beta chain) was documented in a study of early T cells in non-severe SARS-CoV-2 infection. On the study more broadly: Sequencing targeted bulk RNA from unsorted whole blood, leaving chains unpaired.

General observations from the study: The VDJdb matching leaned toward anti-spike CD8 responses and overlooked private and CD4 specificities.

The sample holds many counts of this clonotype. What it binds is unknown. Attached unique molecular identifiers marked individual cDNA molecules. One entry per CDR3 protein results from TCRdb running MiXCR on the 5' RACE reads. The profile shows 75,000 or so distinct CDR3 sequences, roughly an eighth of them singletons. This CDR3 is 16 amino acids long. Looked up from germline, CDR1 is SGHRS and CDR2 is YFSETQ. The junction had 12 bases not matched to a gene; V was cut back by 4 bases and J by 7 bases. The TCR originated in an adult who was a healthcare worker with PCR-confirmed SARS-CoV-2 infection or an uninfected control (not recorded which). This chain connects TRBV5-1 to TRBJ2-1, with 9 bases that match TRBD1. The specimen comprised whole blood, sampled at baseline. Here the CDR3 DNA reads TGCGCCAGCAGCCCTCTCGTGGGACAGGGTGATAATGAGCAGTTCTTC. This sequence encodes CASSPLVGQGDNEQFF.